The text below deals with one T cell receptor (beta chain). Its binding antigen is unknown. No clone much larger than this one lies a single base away; base qualities are absent. According to the germline V gene, CDR1 reads SQVTM and CDR2 reads ANQGSEA. V is pruned by 4 bases and J by 6 bases, leaving 1 base of the junction without a gene match. Including the terminal cysteine and phenylalanine, the CDR3 comprises 12 residues. Only the CDR3 portion is preserved as DNA: 36 bases, with reading frame beginning at the first base. This specimen comes from a study of T cell changes during pregnancy in multiple sclerosis (dated by TCRdb to the late 2010s). Regarding the research as a whole: The study examined how the T cell repertoire changed over the course of pregnancy in women with multiple sclerosis.

Preparation of the library involved the immunoSEQ multiplex PCR assay. TCRdb re-hosts the immuneACCESS table, in-frame sequences only. Its copies lack some clones; in the studies checked, an unresolved V gene accounts for under half of them, and the cause for the rest is not known. This sample holds fewer than 45,000 clones; roughly 93% were observed only once. Almost 4.5% of the sample comes from the top ten. The origin of this receptor is a female donor in good health, enrolled as a control in a pregnancy study. Here the sequenced sample was peripheral blood, taken in the second trimester of pregnancy. Recombination joined TRBV29-1 with TRBJ1-4, with 8 bases in between that match TRBD1. CDR3 loop: CSVGTGYEKLFF. The nucleotides are TGCAGCGTTGGGACAGGGTATGAAAAACTGTTTTTT.